The 10 T cell receptor beta chains below all came from one sample that was sequenced in a study of untreated major depressive disorder. Overall study results and limits: TRBV05-01 (Vbeta 5.1) usage was higher in CD4+ T cells of depressed patients than controls.

These receptors' antigens are unknown. The repertoire was sequenced with immunoSEQ multiplex PCR; TCRdb's copy has only in-frame clones and lacks some. The sample yields approximately 15,000 clones, 80% to 95% seen once. The sample taken for sequencing was CD4+ T cells from PBMCs. These receptor sequences come from a man under 40 with major depressive disorder.

CDR3 coding DNA: TGTGCCAGCAGTGAATCTGGCTTATCTAGCACAGATACGCAGTATTTT. This translates into CASSESGLSSTDTQYF. The chain couples TRBV25-1 to TRBJ2-3, with D uncertain. CDR3 length equals 16 residues. Germline V lookup: CDR1 MGHDK, CDR2 SYGVNS. The V gene lost 1 base and the J gene lost 0 bases, with 11 bases spanning the gap.

This chain connects TRBV5-6 to TRBJ2-3; TRBD2 aligns across 7 bases. CDR1 and CDR2 from the germline V gene are SGHDT and YYEEEE. The CDR3 sequence is 14 residues long. The V gene end was trimmed by 4 bases and the J gene end by 6 bases; junction bases not matched to a gene: 8. The DNA of the CDR3 is TGTGCCAGCAGCCCCCCGGGGAGGGTCGATACGCAGTATTTT. Protein product: CASSPPGRVDTQYF.

This sequence joins TRBV10-3 and TRBJ2-1; 10 bases align to TRBD2. This CDR3 contains 15 residues. V shed 7 bases and J 2 bases; nucleotides not matched to a gene: 5. Germline V gene lookup returns CDR1 ENHRY and CDR2 SYGVKD. CDR3 sequence reads: CAIKGTSGAYNEQFF. DNA for the CDR3: TGTGCCATCAAAGGAACTAGCGGGGCCTACAATGAGCAGTTCTTC.

The chain is built from TRBV27 and TRBJ1-5; the D gene is possibly TRBD1 (5 bases). The CDR3 consists of 14 residues. Germline V gives CDR1 MNHEY, CDR2 SMNVEV (reference sequence). The ends were cut back, 4 bases at V and 4 bases at J, with 11 bases in the middle. The CDR3 here is CASSSGQGNQPQHF. As DNA, the CDR3 is TGTGCCAGCAGTTCGGGGCAGGGAAATCAGCCCCAGCATTTT.

This clone was seen just once. V usage is TRBV9 and J usage is TRBJ2-3; 10 bases are shared with TRBD1. V was clipped by 3 bases and J by 1 base; unmatched bases: 2. The CDR3 is made up of 15 amino acids. CDR1 SGDLS and CDR2 YYNGEE come from the germline V gene. CDR3 loop: CASSATGGGTDTQYF. The CDR3 DNA reads TGTGCCAGCAGCGCGACAGGGGGCGGCACAGATACGCAGTATTTT.

V gene TRBV19 combines with J gene TRBJ1-5, with D uncertain. The CDR3 extends over 15 amino acids. The V gene lost 3 bases and the J gene lost 4 bases, with 13 bases spanning the gap. CDR1 and CDR2 from the germline V gene are LNHDA and SQIVND (reference sequence). The CDR3 DNA sequence: TGTGCCAGTAGTATGGGAACTGTGGGTAATCAGCCCCAGCATTTT. Protein: CASSMGTVGNQPQHF.

V gene TRBV9 combines with J gene TRBJ1-2; possibly TRBD1 for D (6 bases). This CDR3 is built from 15 residues. V lost 0 bases and J 2 bases, leaving 11 bases between the germline ends. CDR1 SGDLS and CDR2 YYNGEE come from the germline V gene. The CDR3 bases are TGTGCCAGCAGCGTAGGACCGGGGGCCAACTATGGCTACACCTTC. This gives the protein CASSVGPGANYGYTF.

The genes are TRBV6-5 and TRBJ2-3, with D perhaps being TRBD1 or TRBD2 (6 bases each). The CDR3 length is 14 residues. Germline CDR1 reads MNHEY; CDR2 reads SVGAGI. The V gene lost 6 bases and the J gene lost 5 bases, with 15 bases spanning the gap. CDR3 nucleotides: TGTGCCAGCAGAAACTCCGAGGGGGGAGATACGCAGTATTTT. The encoded protein is CASRNSEGGDTQYF.

The chain links TRBV6-5 to TRBJ2-7; 7 nucleotides line up with TRBD1. The CDR3 spans 13 residues. V lost 1 base, J lost 4 bases, and 1 base stayed unmatched. Germline CDR1 is MNHEY and CDR2 is SVGAGI. The CDR3 DNA is TGTGCCAGCAGTTACTACAGGGGTTACGAGCAGTACTTC. It yields the protein CASSYYRGYEQYF.

The chain joins TRBV2 to TRBJ2-7; 9 nucleotides match TRBD1. This CDR3 contains 14 residues. Germline CDR1 SNHLY, CDR2 FYNNEI. Trimming took 6 bases from V and 5 from J; bases not matched to a gene: 8. The DNA for the CDR3 is TGTGCCAGCAGCACCGGGACAGGGTTGGACGAGCAGTACTTC. It specifies CASSTGTGLDEQYF.